A single sample gave rise to the 18 T cell receptor beta chains below, sequenced in a study of control samples from healthy donors and cancer patients (dated by TCRdb to 2020 to 2022). The library was obtained by the immunoSEQ multiplex PCR assay. The table comes from immuneACCESS by way of TCRdb, which keeps in-frame sequences with V and J called. Part of the clones is missing from these tables; in studies checked, under half for an unresolved V gene and the rest for unknown reasons. The sample table records approximately 140,000 clones; about 90% of these occur just once. The top ten hold under 9% of the sample. Sequenced sample: blood. These receptors were collected from a man aged 18 to 30 in good health.

The chain has TRBV7-2 and TRBJ1-5; a weak D match, TRBD1 (5 bases). CDR1 is SGHTA, CDR2 FQGNSA, per germline. The CDR3 runs 14 residues. Trimming stripped 1 base from V and 7 bases from J, with 11 bases between. CDR3 region: CASSLDGGKQPQHF. For the CDR3, the DNA is TGTGCCAGCAGCTTAGATGGGGGGAAACAGCCCCAGCATTTT.

This chain uses TRBV19 with TRBJ2-5; a possible D gene is TRBD2 (6 bases). The CDR3 runs to 16 residues. V was pared by 4 bases and J by 4 bases, with 19 bases between. CDR1 is LNHDA, CDR2 SQIVND, per germline (reference sequence). The CDR3 protein is CASSRNRDSTRETQYF. CDR3 nucleotide sequence: TGTGCCAGTAGTAGGAACCGGGACTCTACAAGAGAGACCCAGTACTTC.

Remarks on this clone: Other DNA sequences in the same sample also yield this CDR3. The gene calls are TRBV5-1 and TRBJ1-2, with unresolved D. The CDR3 is 14 residues long. Germline V CDR1 and CDR2: SGHRS, YFSETQ. Trimming shortened V by 2 bases and J by 3 bases, and 11 bases separated the two germline ends. CDR3 in amino acids: CASSFTAPDYGYTF. CDR3 in DNA: TGCGCCAGCAGCTTTACCGCCCCAGACTATGGCTACACCTTC. Supplemented by reference TRBV5-1 and TRBJ1-2, the full variable domain reads KAGVTQTPRYLIKTRGQQVTLSCSPISGHRSVSWYQQTPGQGLQFLFEYFSETQRNKGNFPGRFSGRQFSNSRSEMNVSTLELGDSALYLCASSFTAPDYGYTFGSGTRLTVV.

This clone was detected once. The chain has TRBV11-2 and TRBJ2-5; possibly TRBD2 for D (5 bases). The length of the CDR3 is 15 residues. V dropped 1 base and J dropped 2 bases, with 11 bases sitting between them. Germline V gene lookup returns CDR1 SGHAT and CDR2 FQNNGV. DNA for the CDR3: TGTGCCAGCAGCTTAGGCGGGCAGCCGCAAGAGACCCAGTACTTC. Translation: CASSLGGQPQETQYF.

The chain couples TRBV7-6 to TRBJ2-6; TRBD2 is a possible D gene (6 bases). V lost 3 bases, J lost 4 bases, and 10 bases lay in between. CDR1 is SGHVS, CDR2 FNYEAQ, per germline. The CDR3 has 15 residues. The CDR3 region is CASSLGGSGANVLTF. The DNA for the CDR3 is TGTGCCAGCAGCTTGGGAGGTTCCGGGGCCAACGTCCTGACTTTC. The full variable domain, rest sourced from reference TRBV7-6 and TRBJ2-6, is GAGVSQSPRYKVTKRGQDVALRCDPISGHVSLYWYRQALGQGPEFLTYFNYEAQQDKSGLPNDRFSAERPEGSISTLTIQRTEQRDSAMYRCASSLGGSGANVLTFGAGSRLTVL.

This sequence joins TRBV30 and TRBJ1-1, with D perhaps TRBD1 (5 bases). Germline V gene data show CDR1 as GTSNPN and CDR2 as SVGIG (reference sequence). V was pared by 3 bases and J by 3 bases, with 11 bases between. This CDR3 contains 13 residues. The CDR3 nucleotides read TGTGCCTGGAGCCTGGGGGTCTACACTGAAGCTTTCTTT. Encoded protein: CAWSLGVYTEAFF.

J is TRBJ1-2 and V is TRBV27; 8 nucleotides agree with TRBD1. This CDR3 region has 14 residues. The J segment lost 7 bases and the V segment lost 6 bases, leaving 10 bases of the junction unmatched. Germline CDR1 reads MNHEY; CDR2 reads SMNVEV (reference sequence). The CDR3 DNA reads as TGTGCCAGCAGCTCAGGGGGCGCGGGAAGTGGCTACACCTTC. As protein: CASSSGGAGSGYTF.

The CDR3 sequence: CASSFGSNYEQYF. For the CDR3, the DNA is TGTGCCAGCAGCTTCGGCAGCAACTACGAGCAGTACTTC. V and J are TRBV5-5 and TRBJ2-7; D is undetermined. The V gene's germline CDR1 is SGHKS and CDR2 YYEKEE (reference sequence). The CDR3 loop spans 13 amino acids. Trimming took off 2 bases at V and 3 bases at J, with 9 bases between the two ends.

CDR3 amino acids: CASSQDLGSAHQPQHF. CDR3 nucleotides: TGTGCCAGCAGCCAAGATTTGGGGAGTGCCCATCAGCCCCAGCATTTT. This chain links TRBV4-2 with TRBJ1-5; no firm D call. Between the trimmed V and J ends, which lost 0 bases and 5 bases, there was a span of 14 bases. The CDR3 runs to 16 residues. Germline V CDR1 and CDR2: LGHNA, YNFKEQ.

The rearrangement uses TRBV6-2 or TRBV6-3 and TRBJ1-2; a weak D match, TRBD1 (6 bases). Germline CDR1 is MNHEY and CDR2 is SVGEGT. This CDR3 region has 13 residues. V was cut by 5 bases and J by 7 bases, with 14 bases left in between. The CDR3 nucleotides read TGTGCCAGCAGTCAACAGGGAATCAGTGGCTACACCTTC. As protein: CASSQQGISGYTF.

The rearrangement links TRBV2 to TRBJ2-3; TRBD2 matches at 13 bases. Per germline, CDR1 SNHLY and CDR2 FYNNEI. This CDR3 spans 16 amino acids. V was clipped by 6 bases and J by 3 bases; unmatched bases: 6. CDR3 protein: CASRHRTSGGTDTQYF. The CDR3 DNA reads as TGTGCCAGCAGGCACCGGACTAGCGGGGGAACAGATACGCAGTATTTT.

This clone was seen only once. The genes are TRBV2 and TRBJ2-5; D possibly uses TRBD1 or TRBD2 (6 bases each). This CDR3 has 13 amino acids. Trimming shortened V by 10 bases and J by 5 bases, and 17 bases separated the two germline ends. Germline lookup yields CDR1 SNHLY and CDR2 FYNNEI. In DNA, the CDR3 is TGTGCCACTCTGGTGGGGGGCCGCGAGACCCAGTACTTC. Translation gives CATLVGGRETQYF.

The CDR3 nucleotides read TGTGCCAGCACTCGAGAAGGGCTGGCTGAAGCTTTCTTT. This sequence encodes CASTREGLAEAFF. The rearrangement uses TRBV6-5 and TRBJ1-1; unclear D gene. Germline V gene sequence: CDR1 MNHEY, CDR2 SVGAGI. V lost 7 bases to trimming and J lost 6 bases, with 15 bases between them. The CDR3 length is 13 residues.

The chain recombines TRBV7-2 with TRBJ2-7; 9 bases line up with TRBD2. From germline, CDR1 is SGHTA and CDR2 FQGNSA. The ends lost 5 bases at V and 4 bases at J; junction bases unmatched: 12. The CDR3 is made up of 16 amino acids. The CDR3 reads CASSHFLAGTKYEQYF. The DNA of the CDR3 is TGTGCCAGCAGCCACTTCCTAGCGGGGACTAAGTACGAGCAGTACTTC.

The gene calls are TRBV4-1 and TRBJ2-7, with D possibly matching TRBD2 (6 bases). The germline CDR1 and CDR2 sequences are MGHRA and YSYEKL. This CDR3 has 18 residues. V lost 1 base and J lost 0, with 19 bases in between. CDR3 DNA sequence: TGCGCCAGCAGCCAAGTTGCCCCGAGGGACTTCCTCTCCTACGAGCAGTACTTC. Protein sequence: CASSQVAPRDFLSYEQYF.

The rearrangement uses TRBV3-1 (or the pseudogene TRBV3-2) and TRBJ2-3; no firm D call. Trimming took off 1 base at V and 1 base at J, with 9 bases between the two ends. The length of the CDR3 is 15 residues. Germline V gives CDR1 LGHDT, CDR2 YNNKEL (reference sequence). The DNA for the CDR3 is TGTGCCAGCAGCCAAGGAATAGCCCGCACAGATACGCAGTATTTT. Its translation is CASSQGIARTDTQYF.

V and J are TRBV7-9 and TRBJ1-1; weak D call: TRBD1 (6 bases). Germline CDR1 SEHNR, CDR2 FQNEAQ (reference sequence). Trimming shortened V by 4 bases and J by 4 bases, and 16 bases separated the two germline ends. The CDR3 length is 15 residues. The CDR3 sequence is CASSSPRQGTTEAFF. In nucleotides, the CDR3 is TGTGCCAGCAGCTCACCAAGGCAGGGGACCACTGAAGCTTTCTTT.

In its sample, this clone was seen a few times. This chain links TRBV7-9 with TRBJ1-2; D gene ambiguous. Per germline, CDR1 SEHNR and CDR2 FQNEAQ (reference sequence). The V end lost 2 bases, the J end lost 4 bases, and 8 bases lay between the germline ends. The CDR3 length is 13 residues. CDR3 sequence (DNA): TGTGCCAGCAGCTTAAACCAAATCTATGGCTACACCTTC. Translation gives CASSLNQIYGYTF.